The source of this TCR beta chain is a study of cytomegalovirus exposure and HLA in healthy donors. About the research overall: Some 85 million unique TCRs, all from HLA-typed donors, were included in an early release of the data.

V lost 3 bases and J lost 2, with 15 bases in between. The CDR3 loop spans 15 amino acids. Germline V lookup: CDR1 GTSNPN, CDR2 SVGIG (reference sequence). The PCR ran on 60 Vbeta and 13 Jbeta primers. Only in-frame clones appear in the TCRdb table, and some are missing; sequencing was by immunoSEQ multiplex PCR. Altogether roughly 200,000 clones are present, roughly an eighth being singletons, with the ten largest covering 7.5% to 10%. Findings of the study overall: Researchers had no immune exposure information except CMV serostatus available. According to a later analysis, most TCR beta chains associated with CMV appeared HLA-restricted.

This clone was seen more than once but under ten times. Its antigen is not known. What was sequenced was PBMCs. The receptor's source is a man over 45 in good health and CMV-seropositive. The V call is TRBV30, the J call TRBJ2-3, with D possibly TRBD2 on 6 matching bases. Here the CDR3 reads CAWRAGGAPTDTQYF. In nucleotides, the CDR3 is TGTGCCTGGAGGGCTGGCGGGGCCCCCACAGATACGCAGTATTTT.